This is a list of T cell receptor beta chains from one sample in a study of neurological immune-mediated disorders. TCRdb reanalysed the 5' RACE reads using MiXCR and keeps one entry per CDR3 protein. This sample has about 53,000 distinct CDR3 sequences, with about 8% found just once. Source material: PBMCs. Source of these receptors: a woman in her 40s in good health. Both conserved end residues are part of each CDR3.

v_gene	CDR3aa
TRBV27	CASSLYDTTSSYNEQFF
TRBV15	CATSSPNRGRGNIQYF
TRBV20-1	CSAREGGAGYQPQHF
TRBV3-1	CASSSRTQGWFNEQFF
TRBV5-1	CASSRWSGQPQHF
TRBV4-1	CASSRERDQPQHF
TRBV6-5	CASSLRTRGSYNEQFF
TRBV7-9	CASSLALGNPVNTEAFF
TRBV4-2	CASSHTSGGGTQYF
TRBV2	CASSRGGRGSNQPQHF
TRBV5-6	CASSGGYTDTQYF